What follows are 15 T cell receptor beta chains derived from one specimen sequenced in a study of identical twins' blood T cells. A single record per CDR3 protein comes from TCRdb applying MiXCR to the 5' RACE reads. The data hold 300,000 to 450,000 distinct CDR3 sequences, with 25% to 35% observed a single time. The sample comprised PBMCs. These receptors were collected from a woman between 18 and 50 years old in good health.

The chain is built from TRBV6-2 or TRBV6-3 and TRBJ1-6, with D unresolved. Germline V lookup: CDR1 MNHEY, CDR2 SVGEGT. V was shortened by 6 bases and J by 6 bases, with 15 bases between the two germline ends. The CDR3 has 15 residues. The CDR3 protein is CASSSTTLTNSPLHF. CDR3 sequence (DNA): TGTGCCAGCAGCTCAACCACGCTAACTAATTCACCCCTCCACTTT.

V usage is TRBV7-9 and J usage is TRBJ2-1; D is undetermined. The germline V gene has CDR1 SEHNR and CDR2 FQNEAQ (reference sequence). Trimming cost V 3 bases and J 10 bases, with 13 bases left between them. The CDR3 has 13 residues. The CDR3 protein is CASSFPSPSEQFF. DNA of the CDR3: TGTGCCAGCAGCTTCCCCTCCCCGAGCGAGCAGTTCTTC.

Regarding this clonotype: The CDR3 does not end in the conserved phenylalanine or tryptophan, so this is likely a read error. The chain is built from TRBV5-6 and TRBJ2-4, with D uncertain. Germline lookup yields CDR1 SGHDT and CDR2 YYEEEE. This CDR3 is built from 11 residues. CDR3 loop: CTSSFGYIQYL. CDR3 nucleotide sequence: TGTACCAGCAGCTTTGGGTACATTCAGTACTTA.

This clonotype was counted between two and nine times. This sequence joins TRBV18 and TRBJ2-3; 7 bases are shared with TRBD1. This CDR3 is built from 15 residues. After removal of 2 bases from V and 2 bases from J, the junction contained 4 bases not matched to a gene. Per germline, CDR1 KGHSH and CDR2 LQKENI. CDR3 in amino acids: CASSPWDSPTDTQYF. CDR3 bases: TGTGCCAGCTCACCATGGGACAGCCCCACAGATACGCAGTATTTT.

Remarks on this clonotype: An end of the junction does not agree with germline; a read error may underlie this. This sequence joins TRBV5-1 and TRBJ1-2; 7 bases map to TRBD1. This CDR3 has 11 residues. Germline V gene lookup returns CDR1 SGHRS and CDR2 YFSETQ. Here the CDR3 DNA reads TGCGCCAGCAGCTTGGACGGGACAGCCTTCTTC. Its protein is CASSLDGTAFF.

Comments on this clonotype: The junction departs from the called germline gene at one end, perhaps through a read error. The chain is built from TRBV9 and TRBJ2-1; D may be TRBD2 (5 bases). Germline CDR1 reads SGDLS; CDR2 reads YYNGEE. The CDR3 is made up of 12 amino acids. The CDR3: CANSVGGTGQFF. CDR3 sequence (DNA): TGTGCCAACAGCGTAGGAGGCACCGGGCAGTTCTTC.

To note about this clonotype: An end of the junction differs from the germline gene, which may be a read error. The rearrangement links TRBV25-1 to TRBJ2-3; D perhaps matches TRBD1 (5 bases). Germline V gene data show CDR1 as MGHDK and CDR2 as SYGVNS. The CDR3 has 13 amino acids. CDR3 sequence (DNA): TGTGCCAGCAGTCCCTGGGGCAAAGATACGCATTATTTT. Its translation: CASSPWGKDTHYF.

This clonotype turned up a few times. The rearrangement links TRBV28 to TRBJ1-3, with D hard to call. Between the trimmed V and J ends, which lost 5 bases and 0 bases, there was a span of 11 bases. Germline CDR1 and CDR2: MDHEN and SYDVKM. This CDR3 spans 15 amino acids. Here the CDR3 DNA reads TGTGCCAGCAGTAAGGATACAGCCTCTGGAAACACCATATATTTT. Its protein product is CASSKDTASGNTIYF.

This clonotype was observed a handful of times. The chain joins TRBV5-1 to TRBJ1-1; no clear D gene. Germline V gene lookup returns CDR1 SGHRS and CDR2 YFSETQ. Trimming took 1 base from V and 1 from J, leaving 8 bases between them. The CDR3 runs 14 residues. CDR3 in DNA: TGCGCCAGCAGCTTGCTACAGACGAACACTGAAGCTTTCTTT. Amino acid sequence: CASSLLQTNTEAFF.

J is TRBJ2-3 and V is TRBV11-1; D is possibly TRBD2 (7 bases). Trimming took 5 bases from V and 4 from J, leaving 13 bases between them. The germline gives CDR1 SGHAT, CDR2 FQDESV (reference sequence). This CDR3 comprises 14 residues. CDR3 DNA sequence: TGTGCCAGCAGCCGCGGCGGGGGCCCAGATACGCAGTATTTT. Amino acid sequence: CASSRGGGPDTQYF.

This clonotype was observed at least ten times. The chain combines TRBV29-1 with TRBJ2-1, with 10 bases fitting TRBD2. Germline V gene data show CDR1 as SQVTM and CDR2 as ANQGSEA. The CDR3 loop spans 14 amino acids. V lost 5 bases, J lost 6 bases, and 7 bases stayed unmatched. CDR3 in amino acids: CSVSGGASFNEQFF. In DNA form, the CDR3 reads TGCAGCGTTAGCGGGGGGGCGAGTTTCAATGAGCAGTTCTTC.

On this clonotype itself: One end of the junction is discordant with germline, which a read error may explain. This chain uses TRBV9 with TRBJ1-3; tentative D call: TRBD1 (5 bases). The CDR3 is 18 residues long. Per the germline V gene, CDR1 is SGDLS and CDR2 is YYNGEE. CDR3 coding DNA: TGTGCCAGCAGCGAAAAGGGGTCGTCAGAAAACTCTGGAAGCACCATATATTTT. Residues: CASSEKGSSENSGSTIYF.

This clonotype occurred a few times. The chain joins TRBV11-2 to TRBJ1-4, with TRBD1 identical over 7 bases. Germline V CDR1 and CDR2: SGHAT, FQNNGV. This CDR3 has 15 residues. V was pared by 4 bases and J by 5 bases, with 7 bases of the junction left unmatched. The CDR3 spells CASSSQTGRNEKLFF. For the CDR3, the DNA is TGTGCCAGCAGCTCCCAGACAGGGCGGAATGAAAAACTGTTTTTT.

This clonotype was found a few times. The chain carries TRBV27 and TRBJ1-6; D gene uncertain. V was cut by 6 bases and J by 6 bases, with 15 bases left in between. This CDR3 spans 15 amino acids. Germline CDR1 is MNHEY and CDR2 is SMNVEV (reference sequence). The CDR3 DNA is TGTGCCAGCAGATCCGGTCCGGAGATTAATTCACCCCTCCACTTT. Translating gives CASRSGPEINSPLHF.

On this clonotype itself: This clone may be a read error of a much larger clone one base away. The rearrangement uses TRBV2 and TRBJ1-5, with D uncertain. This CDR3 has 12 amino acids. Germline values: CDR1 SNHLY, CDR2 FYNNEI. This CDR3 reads CASNGDNKPQHF. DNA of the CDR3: TGTGCCAGCAATGGAGACAATAAGCCCCAGCATTTT.